This T cell receptor (beta chain) originates from a study of blood T cells in healthy people across ages. A second PCR, run for roughly 7 to 11 cycles, used a sample-barcoded 5' primer plus a J-beta primer mix. MiXCR, applied by TCRdb to the 5' RACE reads, yields one record per CDR3 protein. The sample has approximately 1.5 million distinct CDR3 sequences; about 42% are singletons. V gave up 6 bases and J gave up 4 bases, with 18 bases separating them. The CDR3 extends over 15 amino acids. Germline V gene sequence: CDR1 SGHTA, CDR2 FQGNSA. The specimen sequenced was blood. The rearrangement joins TRBV7-2 to TRBJ1-2; D not certain. The sequence was obtained from a young woman in good health. CDR3 nucleotides: TGTGCCAGCAGAATCGGGCAGAGGTCATCCTATGGCTACACCTTC. Translating gives CASRIGQRSSYGYTF.